Listed below are T cell receptor beta chains from one sample, sequenced in a study of response to subunit inactivated influenza vaccine. Via MiXCR, TCRdb re-called the RT-PCR reads, giving one row per CDR3 protein. The sample carries roughly 500,000 distinct CDR3 sequences, approximately 17% recorded once. The source material was CD4+ T cells sorted from PBMCs, sampled about 24 months after vaccination. These receptors were taken from a man between 50 and 69 years old who received an inactivated influenza vaccine. CDR3s include the opening cysteine and the closing phenylalanine or tryptophan. D genes are given only for firm matches. Some rows mark clone size as missing; the rest say once, few, many or name a class of expanded clone.

>TRBV29-1|few|NA|TRBJ2-1
CSVEVEDEQFF
TGCAGCGTTGAGGTGGAAGATGAGCAGTTCTTC
>TRBV5-4|few|NA|TRBJ2-3
CASSLDGGYTDTQYF
TGTGCCAGCAGCTTGGATGGCGGATACACAGATACGCAGTATTTT
>TRBV12-3/TRBV12-4|NA|NA|TRBJ2-7
CASSFRERVDYEQYF
TGTGCCAGCAGTTTTCGGGAGAGGGTAGACTACGAGCAGTACTTC
>TRBV3-1|NA|TRBD1|TRBJ2-7
CASSPHFTGTGYYEQYF
TGTGCCAGCAGCCCCCACTTCACCGGGACAGGGTACTACGAGCAGTACTTC
>TRBV28|few|TRBD2|TRBJ2-3
CASSFSWREGSTDTQYF
TGTGCCAGCAGTTTCAGTTGGCGGGAGGGAAGCACAGATACGCAGTATTTT
>TRBV6-1|few|TRBD2|TRBJ2-7
CASSRTGLVSYEQYF
TGTGCCAGCAGCCGCACCGGACTAGTTTCCTACGAGCAGTACTTC
>TRBV28|NA|TRBD1|TRBJ2-3
CASSLLGQGGTDTQYF
TGTGCCAGCAGTTTACTGGGACAGGGAGGCACAGATACGCAGTATTTT
>TRBV20-1|few|NA|TRBJ1-5
CSARTAANQPQHF
TGCAGTGCTAGAACGGCTGCCAATCAGCCCCAGCATTTT
>TRBV9|few|NA|TRBJ2-5
CASSPLLASSAQYF
TGTGCCAGCAGCCCACTACTTGCTTCTTCGGCCCAGTACTTC
>TRBV6-1|few|NA|TRBJ2-7
CASSEAVGDTLEGEQYF
TGTGCCAGCAGTGAAGCAGTAGGGGACACGCTCGAGGGCGAGCAGTACTTC
>TRBV10-3|many|NA|TRBJ2-7
CAIRPGGTDPYEQYF
TGTGCCATCAGACCAGGGGGGACAGATCCCTACGAGCAGTACTTC
>TRBV18|NA|NA|TRBJ1-5
CPSSPSPNQPQHF
TGTCCCAGCTCACCCTCCCCCAATCAGCCCCAGCATTTT
>TRBV10-2|NA|NA|TRBJ1-5
CASRRGGDSNQPQHF
TGCGCCAGCAGGAGGGGGGGGGATAGCAATCAGCCCCAGCATTTT
>TRBV18|few|NA|TRBJ2-1
CASSPPEANEQFF
TGTGCCAGCTCACCACCAGAAGCCAATGAGCAGTTCTTC
>TRBV28|few|TRBD2|TRBJ2-3
CASSLVSGTDTQYF
TGTGCCAGCAGTTTGGTTAGCGGGACAGATACGCAGTATTTT
>TRBV24-1|many|NA|TRBJ1-5
CATSDSRTGTSYQPQHF
TGTGCCACCAGTGATTCCCGTACCGGGACAAGCTATCAGCCCCAGCATTTT
>TRBV5-6|NA|NA|TRBJ1-4
CASSMGHPNEKLFF
TGTGCCAGCAGCATGGGACACCCTAATGAAAAACTGTTTTTT
>TRBV20-1|NA|TRBD2|TRBJ2-1
CSAPPSGRAGDEQFF
TGCAGTGCTCCTCCTAGCGGGAGGGCCGGGGATGAGCAGTTCTTC
>TRBV11-1|many|NA|TRBJ2-5
CASSLGTVEETQYF
TGTGCCAGCAGCTTAGGGACGGTAGAAGAGACCCAGTACTTC
>TRBV20-1|NA|NA|TRBJ2-1
CSALASALYNEQFF
TGCAGTGCTCTCGCTAGCGCCCTCTACAATGAGCAGTTCTTC
>TRBV5-1|NA|NA|TRBJ1-1
CASSLDARTRNEAFF
TGCGCCAGCAGCTTGGATGCCAGAACTCGAAATGAAGCTTTCTTT
>TRBV4-3|NA|TRBD1|TRBJ2-1
CASSHIGSDRGTRQFF
TGCGCCAGCAGCCACATAGGGAGCGACAGGGGAACCAGACAGTTCTTC
>TRBV20-1|NA|TRBD1|TRBJ1-2
CSAYGQGNYGYTF
TGCAGTGCGTATGGACAGGGGAACTATGGCTACACCTTC
>TRBV5-6|few|NA|TRBJ2-2
CASSLDNPRNTGELFF
TGTGCCAGCAGCTTAGATAATCCCAGGAACACCGGGGAGCTGTTTTTT
>TRBV15|few|NA|TRBJ1-5
CATSRDYKSLTDQPQHF
TGTGCCACCAGCAGAGATTATAAAAGTCTAACGGATCAGCCCCAGCATTTT
>TRBV7-2|NA|TRBD1|TRBJ1-4
CASSKQGRTEKLFF
TGTGCCAGCAGCAAACAGGGGCGGACTGAAAAACTGTTTTTT
>TRBV4-2|few|NA|TRBJ1-2
CASSQEEGRDYGYTF
TGTGCCAGCAGCCAAGAGGAGGGCAGGGACTATGGCTACACCTTC
>TRBV12-2|few|NA|TRBJ1-5
CASRPFPLHGQGEQPQHF
TGTGCAAGTCGCCCCTTCCCCTTACACGGACAGGGGGAACAGCCCCAGCATTTT
>TRBV5-1|few|TRBD2|TRBJ2-3
CASSSGASGNTDTQYF
TGCGCCAGCTCCTCTGGAGCTAGCGGAAACACAGATACGCAGTATTTT
>TRBV10-1|NA|NA|TRBJ2-4
CASSDGGSNIQYF
TGCGCCAGCAGTGATGGGGGTTCAAACATTCAGTACTTC
>TRBV12-3/TRBV12-4|many|NA|TRBJ1-5
CASTTNRFQPQHF
TGTGCCAGCACTACCAACCGTTTTCAGCCCCAGCATTTT
>TRBV3-1|NA|TRBD1|TRBJ1-5
CASSPTGGRQPQHF
TGTGCCAGCAGCCCTACAGGGGGCCGACAGCCCCAGCATTTT
>TRBV6-1|few|NA|TRBJ2-3
CASRPGPGADTQYF
TGTGCCAGCAGGCCAGGGCCCGGGGCGGATACGCAGTATTTT
>TRBV6-5|NA|NA|TRBJ2-3
CASRRQYTQYF
TGTGCCAGCAGAAGACAGTATACGCAGTATTTT
>TRBV9|NA|TRBD1|TRBJ2-1
CASSVDARRDRGMDTYNEQFF
TGTGCCAGCAGCGTAGATGCAAGGAGGGACAGGGGTATGGATACGTACAATGAGCAGTTCTTC
>TRBV10-3|few|NA|TRBJ2-2
CAIKATGDGGELFF
TGTGCCATCAAAGCAACGGGGGACGGCGGGGAGCTGTTTTTT
>TRBV7-9|few|TRBD1|TRBJ1-1
CASSPDRDNTEAFF
TGTGCCAGCAGCCCCGACAGGGACAACACTGAAGCTTTCTTT
>TRBV3-1|many|TRBD2|TRBJ2-1
CASSQGLPSGGNEQFF
TGTGCCAGCAGCCAGGGCTTACCTAGCGGGGGCAATGAGCAGTTCTTC
>TRBV6-1|NA|TRBD1|TRBJ2-1
CASSTRDRANEQFF
TGTGCCAGCAGTACGAGAGACAGGGCCAATGAGCAGTTCTTC
>TRBV5-1|NA|NA|TRBJ2-2
CASTPRTVTNTGELFF
TGCGCCAGCACCCCCCGGACCGTTACCAACACCGGGGAGCTGTTTTTT
>TRBV18|few|TRBD1|TRBJ2-7
CASSATDRGTYEQYF
TGTGCCAGCTCAGCGACCGACAGGGGTACCTACGAGCAGTACTTC
>TRBV25-1|many|TRBD1|TRBJ2-1
CASSGGQDRGARYNEQFF
TGTGCCAGCAGTGGGGGGCAGGACAGGGGCGCGCGATACAATGAGCAGTTCTTC
>TRBV24-1|NA|NA|TRBJ1-2
CATSEGPGYGYTF
TGTGCCACCAGCGAAGGGCCGGGCTATGGCTACACCTTC
>TRBV6-1|NA|NA|TRBJ2-3
CASSQWDRTDTQYF
TGTGCCAGCAGTCAGTGGGACCGCACAGATACGCAGTATTTT
>TRBV10-3|NA|TRBD1|TRBJ2-1
CAISGTGNEQFF
TGTGCCATCAGTGGGACAGGGAATGAGCAGTTCTTC
>TRBV20-1|NA|TRBD1|TRBJ2-7
CSAENGQGRFYEQYF
TGCAGTGCAGAAAACGGACAGGGACGCTTCTACGAGCAGTACTTC
>TRBV25-1|NA|NA|TRBJ2-7
CASSGYSNYEQYF
TGTGCCAGCAGTGGTTACAGCAACTACGAGCAGTACTTC
>TRBV5-1|NA|TRBD1|TRBJ2-2
CASSLVGQGADGELFF
TGCGCCAGCAGCTTAGTTGGACAGGGGGCCGACGGGGAGCTGTTTTTT
>TRBV5-4|NA|TRBD1|TRBJ1-6
CASSLPTGEDSPLHF
TGTGCCAGCAGCTTGCCGACAGGGGAGGATTCACCCCTCCACTTT
>TRBV7-3|NA|NA|TRBJ2-1
CASSYGYAFEQFF
TGTGCCAGCAGCTACGGTTACGCTTTTGAGCAGTTCTTC
>TRBV18|few|NA|TRBJ1-1
CATAEVASNTEAFF
TGTGCCACCGCAGAGGTAGCCTCGAACACTGAAGCTTTCTTT
>TRBV10-3|NA|NA|TRBJ2-5
CAISDSLQETQYF
TGTGCCATCAGTGACTCTTTACAAGAGACCCAGTACTTC
>TRBV2|NA|NA|TRBJ2-3
CASSEGAGDTQYF
TGTGCCAGCAGTGAGGGGGCGGGGGATACGCAGTATTTT
>TRBV11-1|NA|NA|TRBJ2-2
CASSGTQRTELFF
TGTGCCAGCAGCGGGACGCAGCGTACGGAGCTGTTTTTT